This T cell receptor (beta chain) derives from a study of T cell repertoires in cytomegalovirus infection. The CDR3 loop spans 13 amino acids. V shed 5 bases and J shed 2 bases, with 13 bases lying between them. The V gene's germline CDR1 is SQVTM and CDR2 ANQGSEA. This clonotype was recorded at least ten times. TCRdb used MiXCR to reprocess the reads, holding one entry per CDR3 protein. The data show approximately 490,000 distinct CDR3 sequences, around 11% seen once. The sequence derives from a human donor in good health (CMV status not recorded). Some clones in this sample may be carry-over from other donors' samples. The specimen was PBMCs. The chain carries TRBV29-1 and TRBJ2-7; D perhaps matches TRBD2 (7 bases). Written as DNA, the CDR3 is TGCAGCGTTAGTCGAGGGGGGGCCTACGAGCAGTACTTC. Protein sequence: CSVSRGGAYEQYF.